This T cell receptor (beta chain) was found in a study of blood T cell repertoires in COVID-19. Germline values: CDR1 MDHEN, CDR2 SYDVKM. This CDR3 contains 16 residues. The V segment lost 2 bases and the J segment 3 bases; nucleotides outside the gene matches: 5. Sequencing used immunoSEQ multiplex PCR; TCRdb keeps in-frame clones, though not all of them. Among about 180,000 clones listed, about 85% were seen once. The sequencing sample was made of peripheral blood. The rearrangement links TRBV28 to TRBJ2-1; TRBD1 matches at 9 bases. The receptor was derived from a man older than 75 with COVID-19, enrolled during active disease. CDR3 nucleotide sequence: TGTGCCAGCAGTTTACTCGACAGGGGGGACTACAATGAGCAGTTCTTC. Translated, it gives CASSLLDRGDYNEQFF.